Listed below are T cell receptor beta chains from one sample, sequenced in a study of CD4 T cells in relation to SARS-CoV-2 and coronaviruses. The data were produced by immunoSEQ multiplex PCR, yet TCRdb's version contains in-frame clones alone and is incomplete. There are 25,000 to 35,000 clones in the sample; more than 75% occur only once, and roughly 15% lies in the top ten. The antigens these receptors bind are not known. The source material was CD4+ T cells from PBMCs, cultured in vitro. The source is a human donor in good health. CDR3s include the opening cysteine and the closing phenylalanine or tryptophan. Each record gives: J gene, V gene, D gene, clone size, CDR3 protein, CDR3 DNA. A D gene is named only where the DNA matches it firmly. Some rows mark clone size as missing; the rest say once, few, many or name a class of expanded clone.

J: TRBJ2-3
V: TRBV7-2
D: .
size: .
CDR3: CASSSPGGAWDPDTQYF
DNA: TGTGCCAGCAGCTCCCCGGGCGGAGCGTGGGACCCAGATACGCAGTATTTT

J: TRBJ1-4
V: TRBV28
D: .
size: few
CDR3: CASSLQDRFLFF
DNA: TGTGCCAGCAGTCTTCAGGACCGTTTTCTGTTTTTT

J: TRBJ1-1
V: TRBV29-1
D: .
size: .
CDR3: CSAHRIRGAAEAFF
DNA: TGCAGCGCCCATAGGATCCGGGGCGCCGCTGAAGCTTTCTTT

J: TRBJ1-1
V: TRBV12-3/TRBV12-4
D: .
size: .
CDR3: CASSFMGRGEAFF
DNA: TGTGCCAGCAGTTTCATGGGGCGGGGGGAAGCTTTCTTT

J: TRBJ2-7
V: TRBV5-6
D: .
size: .
CDR3: CASNMRFGPSNYEQYF
DNA: TGTGCCAGCAACATGAGATTCGGGCCCAGCAACTACGAGCAGTACTTC

J: TRBJ1-2
V: TRBV3-1/TRBV3-2
D: TRBD1
size: .
CDR3: CASSQDWQGAAFYGYTF
DNA: TGTGCCAGCAGCCAAGATTGGCAGGGGGCTGCTTTCTATGGCTACACCTTC

J: TRBJ1-2
V: TRBV29-1
D: .
size: once
CDR3: CSVEGLDQGYTF
DNA: TGCAGCGTTGAAGGCCTCGACCAGGGCTACACCTTC

J: TRBJ1-3
V: TRBV18
D: .
size: .
CDR3: CASSHLDGVNSGNTIYF
DNA: TGTGCCAGCTCACATTTAGACGGTGTGAACTCTGGAAACACCATATATTTT

J: TRBJ2-7
V: TRBV7-9
D: TRBD2
size: few
CDR3: CASSGEGLAGMGQYF
DNA: TGTGCCAGCAGCGGTGAGGGACTAGCGGGAATGGGGCAGTACTTC

J: TRBJ1-3
V: TRBV7-7
D: .
size: few
CDR3: CASSPQTIDTASGRLSGNTIYF
DNA: TGTGCTAGCAGCCCCCAGACAATAGACACCGCCTCAGGGCGCCTCTCTGGAAACACCATATATTTT

J: TRBJ2-1
V: TRBV3-1/TRBV3-2
D: .
size: .
CDR3: CASSQGAVRTDNEQFF
DNA: TGTGCCAGCAGCCAGGGGGCAGTCAGGACGGACAATGAGCAGTTCTTC

J: TRBJ1-1
V: TRBV7-3
D: .
size: .
CDR3: CASSRDRGLEAFF
DNA: TGTGCCAGCAGCCGGGACCGTGGTCTTGAAGCTTTCTTT

J: TRBJ1-4
V: TRBV27
D: TRBD1
size: .
CDR3: CASSPRRGPREKLFF
DNA: TGTGCCAGCAGTCCCCGGAGGGGGCCTCGGGAAAAACTGTTTTTT

J: TRBJ2-3
V: TRBV7-7
D: .
size: .
CDR3: CASSLGPIATDTQYF
DNA: TGTGCCAGCAGCTTAGGACCTATAGCCACAGATACGCAGTATTTT

J: TRBJ1-2
V: TRBV4-1
D: .
size: .
CDR3: CASSHLDPLYGYTF
DNA: TGCGCCAGCAGCCACCTAGACCCACTGTATGGCTACACCTTC

J: TRBJ1-2
V: TRBV12-5
D: .
size: .
CDR3: CASGPPRAENYGYTF
DNA: TGTGCTAGTGGTCCTCCGCGGGCCGAGAACTATGGCTACACCTTC

J: TRBJ1-2
V: TRBV7-3
D: TRBD1
size: few
CDR3: CASSPQGTNYGYTF
DNA: TGTGCCAGCAGCCCACAGGGGACCAACTATGGCTACACCTTC

J: TRBJ1-2
V: TRBV6-4
D: TRBD1
size: few
CDR3: CASSDQGTGGSGYTF
DNA: TGTGCCAGCAGTGACCAGGGGACAGGGGGAAGTGGCTACACCTTC

J: TRBJ1-3
V: TRBV19
D: TRBD1
size: .
CDR3: CASRLTSTGSGNTIYF
DNA: TGTGCCAGTAGACTTACCTCGACAGGGTCCGGAAACACCATATATTTT

J: TRBJ1-3
V: TRBV10-3
D: TRBD1
size: medium-sized
CDR3: CAISESRQGSGNTIYF
DNA: TGTGCCATCAGTGAGTCGAGACAGGGGTCTGGAAACACCATATATTTT

J: TRBJ2-7
V: TRBV9
D: .
size: .
CDR3: CASSHRPSYEQYF
DNA: TGTGCCAGCAGCCATAGACCTTCCTACGAGCAGTACTTC

J: TRBJ1-1
V: TRBV2
D: .
size: once
CDR3: CASSEAERVGTEAFF
DNA: TGTGCCAGCAGTGAAGCGGAAAGGGTAGGGACTGAAGCTTTCTTT

J: TRBJ2-7
V: TRBV6-5
D: TRBD2
size: .
CDR3: CASSYSLAGGSYEQYF
DNA: TGTGCCAGCAGTTACTCGCTAGCGGGAGGCTCCTACGAGCAGTACTTC

J: TRBJ1-3
V: TRBV18
D: .
size: few
CDR3: CASTEDSGNTIYF
DNA: TGTGCCAGCACAGAGGACTCTGGAAACACCATATATTTT

J: TRBJ2-4
V: TRBV28
D: TRBD1
size: .
CDR3: CASQPPGGGNIQYF
DNA: TGTGCCAGCCAACCCCCAGGGGGCGGAAACATTCAGTACTTC

J: TRBJ1-5
V: TRBV6-2/TRBV6-3
D: .
size: .
CDR3: CASSYVGSNQPQHF
DNA: TGTGCCAGCAGTTATGTTGGGAGCAATCAGCCCCAGCATTTT

J: TRBJ2-7
V: TRBV5-1
D: TRBD2
size: .
CDR3: CASSFLAGQPYEQYF
DNA: TGCGCCAGCAGCTTTCTAGCGGGCCAGCCCTACGAGCAGTACTTC

J: TRBJ2-7
V: TRBV6-5
D: .
size: .
CDR3: CASSLGTSYEQYF
DNA: TGTGCCAGCAGCCTCGGAACCTCCTACGAGCAGTACTTC

J: TRBJ1-5
V: TRBV3-1/TRBV3-2
D: .
size: few
CDR3: CASSAVGGNQPQHF
DNA: TGTGCCAGCAGCGCTGTGGGGGGCAATCAGCCCCAGCATTTT

J: TRBJ2-7
V: TRBV10-3
D: TRBD1
size: .
CDR3: CAISRTGEYEQYF
DNA: TGTGCCATCAGTAGGACAGGGGAGTACGAGCAGTACTTC

J: TRBJ1-2
V: TRBV11-2
D: .
size: .
CDR3: CASSLSVKDIYGYTF
DNA: TGTGCCAGCAGCTTAAGTGTGAAGGACATCTATGGCTACACCTTC

J: TRBJ1-1
V: TRBV5-1
D: TRBD1
size: once
CDR3: CASSSGQGRTEAFF
DNA: TGCGCCAGCAGCTCGGGACAGGGCAGGACTGAAGCTTTCTTT

J: TRBJ2-7
V: TRBV4-1
D: .
size: .
CDR3: CASSQDRGFIYEQYF
DNA: TGCGCCAGCAGCCAAGACCGGGGTTTTATCTACGAGCAGTACTTC

J: TRBJ1-4
V: TRBV13
D: TRBD1
size: .
CDR3: CASRLWRTGRNEKLFF
DNA: TGTGCCAGCAGATTATGGCGGACAGGGAGAAATGAAAAACTGTTTTTT

J: TRBJ1-4
V: TRBV27
D: TRBD1
size: .
CDR3: CASSLGQGQGAGNEKLFF
DNA: TGTGCCAGCAGTTTGGGGCAGGGACAGGGGGCTGGTAATGAAAAACTGTTTTTT

J: TRBJ2-3
V: TRBV5-1
D: .
size: .
CDR3: CASSLGSAASTDTQYF
DNA: TGCGCCAGCAGCTTGGGGTCAGCGGCTAGCACAGATACGCAGTATTTT

J: TRBJ2-3
V: TRBV19
D: TRBD1
size: .
CDR3: CASSIGETGSADTQYF
DNA: TGTGCCAGTAGTATAGGGGAGACAGGGTCAGCAGATACGCAGTATTTT

J: TRBJ1-5
V: TRBV14
D: .
size: .
CDR3: CASSQDEREGGNQPQHF
DNA: TGTGCCAGCAGCCAAGATGAAAGGGAGGGAGGCAATCAGCCCCAGCATTTT

J: TRBJ2-1
V: TRBV4-2
D: TRBD2
size: medium-sized
CDR3: CASSRGGTSGRNEQFF
DNA: TGTGCCAGCAGCCGCGGGGGGACTAGCGGGAGGAATGAGCAGTTCTTC

J: TRBJ1-6
V: TRBV5-4
D: TRBD1
size: .
CDR3: CASSLGGQTLHF
DNA: TGTGCCAGCAGCTTGGGGGGACAGACCCTCCACTTT

J: TRBJ1-1
V: TRBV6-6
D: .
size: once
CDR3: CASSYSGQGGVGAFF
DNA: TGTGCCAGCAGTTACTCGGGGCAGGGAGGAGTCGGAGCTTTCTTT

J: TRBJ1-2
V: TRBV27
D: .
size: once
CDR3: CASSSLRGGHGYTF
DNA: TGTGCCAGCAGTTCTCTAAGGGGGGGCCATGGCTACACCTTC

J: TRBJ2-1
V: TRBV20-1
D: TRBD2
size: .
CDR3: CSASYGAGNNEQFF
DNA: TGCAGTGCTAGTTACGGAGCGGGGAACAATGAGCAGTTCTTC

J: TRBJ2-3
V: TRBV2
D: .
size: .
CDR3: CASSEGTATDTQYF
DNA: TGTGCCAGCAGTGAAGGGACAGCGACGGATACGCAGTATTTT

J: TRBJ2-7
V: TRBV7-8
D: TRBD2
size: .
CDR3: CASSLGTSGPREQYF
DNA: TGTGCCAGCAGCTTAGGGACTAGCGGCCCTCGAGAGCAGTACTTC

J: TRBJ2-7
V: TRBV4-1
D: .
size: .
CDR3: CASSHYSGRKSYEQYF
DNA: TGCGCCAGCAGCCACTACTCCGGACGGAAGTCCTACGAGCAGTACTTC

J: TRBJ2-3
V: TRBV18
D: .
size: few
CDR3: CASSPRPGNPDTQYF
DNA: TGTGCCAGCTCACCAAGGCCAGGGAATCCAGATACGCAGTATTTT

J: TRBJ1-1
V: TRBV6-2/TRBV6-3
D: .
size: once
CDR3: CASSYERGATEAFF
DNA: TGTGCCAGCAGTTACGAGAGGGGGGCCACTGAAGCTTTCTTT

J: TRBJ2-1
V: TRBV14
D: .
size: .
CDR3: CASSQRAPLYNEQFF
DNA: TGTGCCAGCAGCCAGCGGGCCCCCCTTTACAATGAGCAGTTCTTC

J: TRBJ2-3
V: TRBV3-1/TRBV3-2
D: TRBD2
size: .
CDR3: CASSHRVRGRADTQYF
DNA: TGTGCCAGCAGCCATCGAGTGCGCGGGAGGGCAGATACGCAGTATTTT